The 9 T cell receptor beta chains below come from one sample, sequenced in a study of T cells after yellow fever vaccination (dated by TCRdb to between 2018 and 2021). The library was prepared using 5' RACE. The sample was run on an Illumina HiSeq 2500. TCRdb trimmed the raw reads at Q25, called clones with MiXCR and kept productive beta chains. Every entry covers one CDR3 protein and lists the most common genes and DNA from its rows. In this sample the table shows hundreds of thousands of distinct CDR3 sequences, roughly 13% of which occur a single time. The ten biggest clones cover around 15% of the sample. Sample treatment or condition, as interpreted from the label and publication: live attenuated yellow fever vaccine strain. The sequencing used PBMCs, collected on the day of the yellow fever booster vaccination. Source of these receptors: a man aged 25 to 45 who received the YFV17D yellow fever vaccine.

The rearrangement joins TRBV7-9 to TRBJ2-5; 8 nucleotides line up with TRBD1. CDR3 length: 17 amino acids. The V gene end was trimmed by 4 bases and the J gene end by 4 bases; junction bases not matched to a gene: 14. The germline V gene encodes CDR1 SEHNR and CDR2 FQNEAQ (reference sequence). The CDR3 nucleotides read TGTGCCAGCAGCTCTTGGACAGGGATCGGCTGGGGAGAGACCCAGTACTTC. Protein sequence: CASSSWTGIGWGETQYF.

This clonotype has just a few counts. This chain connects TRBV20-1 to TRBJ2-7; D unclear. Germline V gene lookup returns CDR1 DFQATT and CDR2 SNEGSKA (reference sequence). Trimming took 2 bases from V and 1 from J, leaving 9 bases between them. There are 13 residues in the CDR3. CDR3 sequence reads: CSARPLASYEQYF. The CDR3 DNA reads TGCAGTGCTAGACCCCTGGCGTCCTACGAGCAGTACTTC.

This clonotype showed up just a few times. In DNA form, the CDR3 reads TGTGCCAGCAGTGAAGGAAGGGCCCAGCAAGAGACCCAGTACTTC. It codes for CASSEGRAQQETQYF. The genes are TRBV6-1 and TRBJ2-5; D is undetermined. This CDR3 region has 15 residues. CDR1 is MNHNS and CDR2 is SASEGT in the germline V gene. V was clipped by 1 base and J by 2 bases, with 11 bases between them.

This clonotype was observed a few times. V usage is TRBV20-1 and J usage is TRBJ1-5; 8 bases align to TRBD1. Germline assignment: CDR1 DFQATT and CDR2 SNEGSKA (reference sequence). The CDR3 is 16 amino acids. The V segment lost 6 bases and the J segment 3 bases; nucleotides outside the gene matches: 13. In DNA form, the CDR3 reads TGCAGTGCCACCAGTGCCCGACAGGGGCCCAATCAGCCCCAGCATTTT. The encoded protein is CSATSARQGPNQPQHF.

This clonotype came up a few times. V gene TRBV27 combines with J gene TRBJ2-7; 9 bases fit TRBD2. Looked up from germline, CDR1 is MNHEY and CDR2 is SMNVEV (reference sequence). Germline trimming cut 1 base from V and 3 bases from J; bases unmatched to any gene: 4. The CDR3 length is 15 residues. The CDR3 DNA sequence: TGTGCCAGCAGTTTATGGGCTAGCGGGGACTACGAGCAGTACTTC. Translated: CASSLWASGDYEQYF.

A few counts support this clonotype. The J gene is TRBJ2-5, the V gene TRBV27; 7 bases match TRBD2. V lost 1 base, J lost 2 bases, and 7 bases stayed unmatched. This CDR3 spans 16 amino acids. Germline V gives CDR1 MNHEY, CDR2 SMNVEV (reference sequence). The CDR3 sequence: CASSLFGSGEQETQYF. The CDR3 nucleotides read TGTGCCAGCAGTTTATTCGGGAGCGGGGAGCAAGAGACCCAGTACTTC.

At least ten counts were recorded for this clonotype. The CDR3 reads CASSSGGNTEAFF. Here the CDR3 DNA reads TGTGCCAGCAGCTCCGGGGGGAACACTGAAGCTTTCTTT. V and J are TRBV7-3 and TRBJ1-1; D is perhaps TRBD1 (5 bases). This CDR3 contains 13 residues. Germline lookup yields CDR1 SGHTA and CDR2 FQGTGA. V was trimmed by 4 bases and J by 1 base, leaving 7 bases between them.

This sequence joins TRBV7-3 and TRBJ2-3; 16 nucleotides line up with TRBD2. Germline trimming cut 4 bases from V and 1 base from J; bases unmatched to any gene: 5. This CDR3 is built from 18 residues. Germline V CDR1 and CDR2: SGHTA, FQGTGA. The CDR3 DNA sequence: TGTGCCAGCAGCTCGGGACTAGCGGGAGGGTGGCGCACAGATACGCAGTATTTT. Translation gives CASSSGLAGGWRTDTQYF. The full variable domain, completed using reference TRBV7-3 and TRBJ2-3, is GAGVSQTPSNKVTEKGKYVELRCDPISGHTALYWYRQSLGQGPEFLIYFQGTGAADDSGLPNDRFFAVRPEGSVSTLKIQRTERGDSAVYLCASSSGLAGGWRTDTQYFGPGTRLTVL.

The chain uses TRBV4-2 and TRBJ1-4; a weak D match, TRBD1 (5 bases). Germline V gene sequence: CDR1 LGHNA, CDR2 YNFKEQ. V lost 1 base, J lost 8 bases, and 5 bases lay in between. The CDR3 totals 12 residues. The CDR3 DNA sequence: TGTGCCAGCAGCCAAGGGGGGGAAAAACTGTTTTTT. Its translation: CASSQGGEKLFF.